This TCR beta chain was identified in a study of blood T cell repertoires in COVID-19. Original methodology: Scientists estimated how many nucleated cells there were by amplifying reference gene primers. TCRdb keeps only in-frame clones here, not all; method: immunoSEQ multiplex PCR. That table gives V, J and clone size, and the DNA gave D and trimming. Of some 58,000 clones listed, around 90% are singletons. The CDR3 totals 12 residues. V shed 1 base and J 8 bases; nucleotides not matched to a gene: 1. Germline lookup yields CDR1 SEHNR and CDR2 FQNEAQ (reference sequence). Sequencing input: peripheral blood. The V call is TRBV7-9, the J call TRBJ1-1, with 7 bases matching TRBD1. This receptor was obtained from a man aged 50 to 59 with active COVID-19. The CDR3 region has the DNA TGTGCCAGCAGCTTAGGGGACAGAGAAGCTTTCTTT. Translated: CASSLGDREAFF. Variable domain in full (rest from reference TRBV7-9 and TRBJ1-1): DTGVSQNPRHKITKRGQNVTFRCDPISEHNRLYWYRQTLGQGPEFLTYFQNEAQLEKSRLLSDRFSAERPKGSFSTLEIQRTEQGDSAMYLCASSLGDREAFFGQGTRLTVV.